Listed here is a single T cell receptor (beta chain). Its antigen is still unknown. The data were obtained in a study of cytomegalovirus exposure and HLA in healthy donors. Overall study: Later analysis reported that the roughly 120 validation repertoires shared the platform of the approximately 620 first-cohort repertoires. Study-level findings and limits: Rare sequences made up most TCRs, while some public TCRs were found in many donors. The authors enumerated over 150 TCR beta chains as linked to cytomegalovirus.

The protocol was immunoSEQ multiplex PCR, while the TCRdb copy is restricted to in-frame clones and leaves out a portion. The sample gives about 110,000 clones, roughly 84% of which show up once; about 3% is in the top ten. The V end was cut by 2 bases, the J end by 7 bases, with 21 bases between. The length of the CDR3 is 17 residues. Germline V gives CDR1 SGHVS, CDR2 FNYEAQ. The TCR was taken from a young woman in good health and CMV-seronegative. This sequence joins TRBV7-6 and TRBJ2-1; maybe TRBD2 (7 bases). The sequenced material came from PBMCs. The CDR3 region is CASSLKFYGGPSNEQFF. The CDR3 coding sequence is TGTGCCAGCAGCTTAAAGTTCTACGGGGGGCCTTCGAATGAGCAGTTCTTC. Full variable domain (rest looked up from reference TRBV7-6 and TRBJ2-1): GAGVSQSPRYKVTKRGQDVALRCDPISGHVSLYWYRQALGQGPEFLTYFNYEAQQDKSGLPNDRFSAERPEGSISTLTIQRTEQRDSAMYRCASSLKFYGGPSNEQFFGPGTRLTVL.